This T cell receptor (beta chain) is from a study of blood T cell repertoires in COVID-19. Overall study: The United States, Italy and Spain supplied acute and convalescent COVID-19 samples.

Authors' processing steps: Reference gene primers were amplified, and this amplification served to estimate nucleated cell counts. Libraries were prepared by immunoSEQ multiplex PCR; TCRdb keeps only in-frame clonotypes and omits some of them. That table furnishes V, J and clone size, whereas the DNA furnished D and trimming. The sample includes 150,000 or so clones, about four fifths of them seen just once. Individuals drawn from around 24 US areas were about 18 to 90 years old. Cohort assignment relied on participant-reported clinical history. Germline V CDR1 and CDR2: SGHRS, YFSETQ. V was clipped by 4 bases and J by 0 bases; unmatched bases: 8. The CDR3 runs to 19 residues.

This clonotype was sampled from a woman in her fifties or sixties who had recovered from COVID-19. Sequencing was carried out using PBMCs or T cells enriched from blood (not recorded which). V usage is TRBV5-1 and J usage is TRBJ2-1; 15 bases align to TRBD2. CDR3 DNA sequence: TGCGCCAGCAGCCCTCTAGGGACTAGCGGGGGGAGCTCCTACAATGAGCAGTTCTTC. It translates to CASSPLGTSGGSSYNEQFF.